A single TCR beta chain is shown here with its context. Its cognate antigen is unknown. This specimen comes from a study of T-cell reconstitution after alpha-beta-depleted transplantation in children. The library targeted TCRbeta and was prepared with unique molecular identifiers. TCRdb called the PCR reads again in MiXCR, with one record for every CDR3 protein. The profile shows some 310,000 distinct CDR3 sequences, 23% of them singletons. The CDR3 is made up of 15 amino acids. CDR1 MNHNS and CDR2 SASEGT come from the germline V gene. Trimming left V 6 bases short and J 8 bases short, with 22 bases between. Study-level points and caveats: Reports say that about two months after transplant, the alpha-beta T cells came out of several hundred graft clones that had expanded. A year post-transplant, T-cell counts and diversity derived mostly from newly produced T cells. Elevated TCRbeta diversity at day 60 was traced, in some patients, to surviving recipient T cells and thymic progenitors.

The TCR originated in a male patient between 10 and 17 years old who had a stem cell transplant for acute lymphoblastic leukemia, so the T cells may come from the graft donor. Sequenced material: PBMCs, mostly from graft donor cells, taken 180 days after TCRalphabeta/CD19-depleted stem cell transplant. The chain recombines TRBV6-1 with TRBJ1-1; TRBD1 is a possible D gene (5 bases). The CDR3 here is CASRPKREGPGEAFF. CDR3 nucleotides: TGTGCCAGCAGGCCCAAGAGGGAGGGACCGGGAGAAGCTTTCTTT.